Below are 18 T cell receptor beta chains sequenced from a single sample in a study of shared clonotypes between healthy human individuals. Using immunoSEQ multiplex PCR, the repertoire was profiled, and TCRdb retains in-frame clones only, with some absent. This table holds around 2,000,000 clones, around 93% found once. CD45RO-negative CD8 cells positively selected for CCR7 made up the naive population, which excluded terminally differentiated effector memory CD45RA+ cells. Sequenced input: naive CD8+ T cells from PBMCs. Source of these receptors: a man aged 18 to 35 in good health. Some clones in this sample may be carry-over from other donors' samples.

The chain couples TRBV6-1 to TRBJ2-1, with no clear D. Deletions cut 2 bases from V and 1 base from J, with 6 bases between. Germline loops: CDR1 MNHNS, CDR2 SASEGT. The CDR3 is 14 amino acids. The CDR3 DNA follows: TGTGCCAGCAGTGAACTGGGGTCCTACAATGAGCAGTTCTTC. Translated: CASSELGSYNEQFF.

The chain employs TRBV15 and TRBJ2-1, with 12 positions matching TRBD2. CDR1 is LNHNV, CDR2 YYDKDF, per germline (reference sequence). The CDR3 consists of 18 residues. The V gene end was trimmed by 0 bases and the J gene end by 0 bases; junction bases not matched to a gene: 3. CDR3 loop: CATSRDGLAGSSYNEQFF. In nucleotides, the CDR3 is TGTGCCACCAGCAGAGACGGACTAGCGGGGAGCTCCTACAATGAGCAGTTCTTC.

V and J are TRBV7-6 and TRBJ2-1; D uncertain. The V end lost 1 base, the J end lost 2 bases, and 12 bases lay between the germline ends. CDR1 is SGHVS and CDR2 is FNYEAQ in the germline V gene. The CDR3 extends over 16 amino acids. The CDR3 loop is CASSLEAVVAYNEQFF. The CDR3 DNA is TGTGCCAGCAGCTTAGAGGCGGTAGTTGCCTACAATGAGCAGTTCTTC.

The CDR3 protein is CASSAERNEQFF. The CDR3 DNA follows: TGTGCCAGCAGCGCCGAGAGGAATGAGCAGTTCTTC. The chain joins TRBV5-5 to TRBJ2-1; D not certain. CDR1 and CDR2 (germline): SGHKS, YYEKEE (reference sequence). The CDR3 contains 12 residues. V lost 4 bases to trimming and J lost 7 bases, with 9 bases between them. The entire variable domain, with the rest obtained from reference TRBV5-5 and TRBJ2-1, is as follows: DAGVTQSPTHLIKTRGQQVTLRCSPISGHKSVSWYQQVLGQGPQFIFQYYEKEERGRGNFPDRFSARQFPNYSSELNVNALLLGDSALYLCASSAERNEQFFGPGTRLTVL.

The CDR3 DNA reads as TGTGCCAGCGAAGACAGGGTTGAAGGTCCAGATACGCAGTATTTT. This codes for CASEDRVEGPDTQYF. The chain joins TRBV2 to TRBJ2-3, with TRBD1 identical over 7 bases. This CDR3 contains 15 residues. Germline-derived CDR1 and CDR2 are SNHLY and FYNNEI. The V segment lost 8 bases and the J segment 4 bases; nucleotides outside the gene matches: 12.

V gene TRBV29-1 combines with J gene TRBJ1-2; maybe TRBD1 (5 bases). Trimming stripped 5 bases from V and 2 bases from J, with 12 bases between. Looked up from germline, CDR1 is SQVTM and CDR2 is ANQGSEA. This CDR3 has 13 residues. For the CDR3, the DNA is TGCAGCGTTTTGGGTGGGGCGAACTATGGCTACACCTTC. It specifies CSVLGGANYGYTF. Full variable domain (outside the CDR3, taken from reference TRBV29-1 and TRBJ1-2): SAVISQKPSRDICQRGTSLTIQCQVDSQVTMMFWYRQQPGQSLTLIATANQGSEATYESGFVIDKFPISRPNLTFSTLTVSNMSPEDSSIYLCSVLGGANYGYTFGSGTRLTVV.

This clone turned up a few times. This specimen includes other DNA sequences encoding the same CDR3. This chain's CDR3 is CASSFGTGIEAFF. The DNA for the CDR3 is TGTGCCAGCAGTTTTGGGACGGGGATTGAAGCTTTCTTT. The V call is TRBV27, the J call TRBJ1-1; maybe TRBD1 (5 bases). Between the trimmed V and J ends, which lost 3 bases and 7 bases, there was a span of 12 bases. The CDR3 is 13 amino acids. Per germline, CDR1 MNHEY and CDR2 SMNVEV (reference sequence).

The V gene is TRBV7-2, the J gene TRBJ1-5; maybe TRBD1 (6 bases). CDR3 length: 15 residues. The ends were cut back, 6 bases at V and 2 bases at J, with 14 bases in the middle. In germline, CDR1 is SGHTA, CDR2 FQGNSA. The CDR3, as DNA: TGTGCCAGCAGACTACAGGGTTTGGGCAATCAGCCCCAGCATTTT. Amino acid sequence: CASRLQGLGNQPQHF.

This rearrangement joins TRBV4-1 to TRBJ2-7, with D hard to call. The CDR3 totals 15 residues. With 4 bases removed from V and 7 bases from J, the gap between germline ends came to 20 bases. Looked up from germline, CDR1 is MGHRA and CDR2 is YSYEKL. Written as DNA, the CDR3 is TGCGCCAGCAGCCCTCAAGAGGTCCCCGTCCAGGAGCAGTACTTC. Translated, it gives CASSPQEVPVQEQYF.

The V call is TRBV27, the J call TRBJ1-1; TRBD1 might be the D (5 bases). Trimming removed 5 bases from V and 11 bases from J, with 18 bases in between. The CDR3 spans 13 residues. Germline V gene data show CDR1 as MNHEY and CDR2 as SMNVEV (reference sequence). CDR3 DNA sequence: TGTGCCAGCAGTCTAAGGGATAGGGGAGATGCTTTCTTT. This codes for CASSLRDRGDAFF.

This chain joins TRBV15 and TRBJ2-1; perhaps D is TRBD1 or TRBD2 (5 bases each). The CDR3 runs 15 residues. With 3 bases removed from V and 5 bases from J, the gap between germline ends came to 14 bases. CDR1 and CDR2 from the germline V gene are LNHNV and YYDKDF (reference sequence). CDR3 sequence: CATSSTGTWNNEQFF. DNA for the CDR3: TGTGCCACCAGCAGTACCGGGACGTGGAACAATGAGCAGTTCTTC.

The chain employs TRBV7-8 and TRBJ2-1, with D maybe TRBD1 (6 bases). The CDR3 extends over 22 amino acids. Germline V gives CDR1 SGHVS, CDR2 FQNEAQ. V dropped 6 bases and J dropped 0 bases, with 33 bases sitting between them. The DNA of the CDR3 is TGTGCCAGCAGTTCACCAAGAACACAGGGACACAAAGGCTACTTCTCCTACAATGAGCAGTTCTTC. Residues: CASSSPRTQGHKGYFSYNEQFF. The whole variable domain, filled in from reference TRBV7-8 and TRBJ2-1, reads GAGVSQSPRYKVAKRGQDVALRCDPISGHVSLFWYQQALGQGPEFLTYFQNEAQLDKSGLPSDRFFAERPEGSVSTLKIQRTQQEDSAVYLCASSSPRTQGHKGYFSYNEQFFGPGTRLTVL.

This chain connects TRBV7-3 to TRBJ1-1; weak D call: TRBD1 (5 bases). Between the trimmed V and J ends, which lost 2 bases and 1 base, there was a span of 8 bases. The CDR3 runs 14 residues. Germline-derived CDR1 and CDR2 are SGHTA and FQGTGA. The chain's CDR3 is CASSLWGPNTEAFF. DNA for the CDR3: TGTGCCAGCAGCTTATGGGGACCGAACACTGAAGCTTTCTTT.

This clone has just a few counts. The gene calls are TRBV5-8 and TRBJ1-1; no firm D call. The CDR3 has 13 residues. CDR1 is SGHTS and CDR2 is YDEGEE in the germline V gene. The CDR3 DNA follows: TGTGCGCAAGGTAGGGCCATGAACACTGAAGCTTTCTTT. Translated, it gives CAQGRAMNTEAFF.

J is TRBJ2-2 and V is TRBV13; D unresolved. Germline CDR1 and CDR2: PRHDT and FYEKMQ (reference sequence). Trimming removed 0 bases from V and 0 bases from J, with 2 bases in between. The CDR3 runs to 14 residues. In DNA form, the CDR3 reads TGTGCCAGCAGCTTAGGGACGAACACCGGGGAGCTGTTTTTT. It translates to CASSLGTNTGELFF.

The chain couples TRBV10-2 to TRBJ2-7, with D perhaps TRBD2 (6 bases). CDR3 size: 14 residues. The V gene lost 7 bases and the J gene lost 3 bases, with 16 bases spanning the gap. Germline-derived CDR1 and CDR2 are WSHSY and SAAADI. The CDR3 nucleotides read TGCGCCAGCACCCTGCGGGGCGGACTCTACGAGCAGTACTTC. Translation: CASTLRGGLYEQYF.

The chain uses TRBV13 and TRBJ2-1, with D unclear. The CDR3 totals 14 residues. From germline, CDR1 is PRHDT and CDR2 FYEKMQ (reference sequence). V lost 5 bases and J lost 7, with 15 bases in between. The CDR3 region has the DNA TGTGCCAGCAGCCCCTCGGCGGTAGGAAATGAGCAGTTCTTC. It yields the protein CASSPSAVGNEQFF.

This clone has a single count. The same CDR3 can be traced to other DNA sequences in this sample. V and J are TRBV9 and TRBJ2-4; D not resolved. V lost 0 bases and J 1 base, leaving 5 bases between the germline ends. The germline CDR1 and CDR2 sequences are SGDLS and YYNGEE. This CDR3 comprises 14 residues. The CDR3 here is CASSVGPAKNIQYF. DNA of the CDR3: TGTGCCAGCAGCGTAGGCCCGGCCAAAAACATTCAGTACTTC.